This T cell receptor (beta chain) was sequenced in a study of blood T cell repertoires in COVID-19. Study at large: Acute and convalescent COVID-19 specimens originated in the United States, Italy and Spain. From T cells, B-cell-depleted T cells, or PBMCs came the material, which was cDNA or gDNA.

Per the germline V gene, CDR1 is LNHDA and CDR2 is SQIVND (reference sequence). The CDR3 length is 13 residues. Method: immunoSEQ multiplex PCR; TCRdb's copy keeps in-frame clones and lacks some. The table lists just under 90,000 clones, approximately 90% of them singletons. On this clone itself: An end of the junction does not agree with germline; a read error may underlie this.

This TCR derives from a man in his fifties or sixties with acute or convalescent COVID-19. The chain combines TRBV19 with TRBJ2-1, with 7 bases identical to TRBD1. The sample consisted of peripheral blood. CDR3: CASTIQGNNEQFF. In DNA, the CDR3 is TGTGCCAGTACTATACAGGGGAACAATGAGCAGTTCTTC.